This TCR beta chain was captured by sequencing in a study of blood T cell repertoires in COVID-19 (TCRdb year 2020). Background for the entire study: Samples from collaborators originated in the United States, Italy and Spain and spanned both the acute and convalescent phases of COVID-19. The prospective study material was composed of cDNA or gDNA derived from T cells, B-cell-depleted T cells, or PBMCs. Subjects who had been exposed to COVID-19, were actively infected with it, or had recovered from it provided the deeply sampled blood TCRbeta repertoires that made up the dataset. The repertoires were released in a freely available public database intended as a resource for research on the immune response to SARS-CoV-2. The samples were drawn from two sources: the first 160 participants of the ongoing ImmuneRACE study, and approximately 1,300 subjects contributed by 6 global collaborators. Nearly every sample came with metadata listing a de-identified subject ID, COVID-19 status, age in years and sex. Where HLA class I and class II types were available, the types were taken from metadata supplied by the sample provider, not from assay-based typing. Paper-wide results and their limitations: The amount of clinical and demographic metadata varied by source and participant and was provided uncurated.

This clone has more than one count but fewer than ten. Its antigen remains undetermined. Per-base qualities were not stored, and no clone one base away is much larger. Per the germline V gene, SGHVS is the CDR1 and FNYEAQ is the CDR2. V is pared back by 4 bases and J by 3 bases, with 9 bases lying between the germline termini. Including cysteine and phenylalanine, the CDR3 has 14 amino acids. Just CDR3 DNA is preserved here, 42 bases in frame from base 1. TCRbeta CDR3 regions were amplified from genomic DNA using the immunoSEQ Assay, a bias-controlled multiplex PCR. Per the source publication's procedure: Nucleated cell counts per sample were estimated from amplification of reference gene primers within the assay. Sequence reads were collapsed and filtered to measure the absolute abundance of every unique TCRbeta CDR3 rearrangement. For each sample, productive Simpson clonality was calculated as the square root of Simpson's diversity index across productive rearrangements. The immuneACCESS repertoire file appears here via TCRdb, limited to in-frame rearrangements. These files lack a portion of the clones; in checked studies, under half of the deficit traces to unresolved V genes, and the cause of the others is not known. Clone size and the V and J calls come from that table; the DNA yielded D and trimming. The sample includes around 260,000 clones, with approximately 86% observed a single time. Roughly 5% of the sample rests with the top ten.

At one collaborating source in Seattle, patients were enrolled during active infection and were followed longitudinally through the course of disease. Collaborating institutions collected whole blood in K2EDTA tubes following their own protocols. For TCRbeta analysis, collaborators shipped samples in one of three forms: frozen whole blood, isolated PBMCs, or DNA extracted from either of those sample types. The sequence joins TRBV7-6 to TRBJ1-4, and TRBD1 may be the D gene, going by 5 matching bases. The sequenced material came from peripheral blood. This receptor was identified in a woman aged 60-75 years with COVID-19, enrolled during active disease. The DNA sequence is as follows: TGTGCCAGCAGCTCCGGGGGGGCTAATGAAAAACTGTTTTTT. This encodes CASSSGGANEKLFF.